This TCR beta chain was profiled in a study of blood T cell repertoires in COVID-19. Living in 24 US areas, the participants were between roughly 18 and 90 years of age. Participant reports of clinical history set cohort assignment. The data were produced by immunoSEQ multiplex PCR, yet TCRdb's version contains in-frame clones alone and is incomplete. The table has about 200,000 clones, about 86% seen once; the top ten hold 3% to 4.5%. The ends lost 0 bases at V and 3 bases at J; junction bases unmatched: 8. The CDR3 is 17 amino acids. CDR1 is SGHRS and CDR2 is YFSETQ in the germline V gene. The chain is built from TRBV5-1 and TRBJ1-2; 10 nucleotides match TRBD1. The sequenced sample consisted of PBMCs or T cells enriched from blood (not recorded which). The clonotype was recovered from a woman in her thirties or forties with acute COVID-19. CDR3 residues: CASSLGDRGSFDYGYTF. CDR3 sequence (DNA): TGCGCCAGCAGCTTGGGGGACAGGGGTAGTTTTGACTATGGCTACACCTTC.